Shown below are 9 T cell receptor beta chains from a single sample sequenced in a study of T cell repertoires in cytomegalovirus infection. Their cognate antigens are unknown. TCRdb re-called the reads with MiXCR, one entry per CDR3 protein. The table has around 81,000 distinct CDR3 sequences, about 37% seen once. The sample was CD8+ T cells from cultured PBMCs, taken from culture after CMV antigen stimulation. The receptors here all came from a human donor in good health (CMV status not recorded). Some clones in this sample may be carry-over from other donors' samples.

The CDR3 reads CSARRAVTEAFF. As DNA, the CDR3 is TGCAGCGCCCGAAGGGCGGTCACTGAAGCTTTCTTT. The chain combines TRBV29-1 with TRBJ1-1; D call uncertain. Germline lookup yields CDR1 SQVTM and CDR2 ANQGSEA. Trimming removed 7 bases from V and 4 bases from J, with 13 bases in between. This CDR3 is 12 amino acids long. Full variable domain (rest looked up from reference TRBV29-1 and TRBJ1-1): SAVISQKPSRDICQRGTSLTIQCQVDSQVTMMFWYRQQPGQSLTLIATANQGSEATYESGFVIDKFPISRPNLTFSTLTVSNMSPEDSSIYLCSARRAVTEAFFGQGTRLTVV.

The chain couples TRBV4-1 to TRBJ1-1, with 7 bases matching TRBD1. Unmatched junction bases numbered 5, after V lost 6 bases and J lost 1 base. The CDR3 totals 14 residues. Germline-derived CDR1 and CDR2 are MGHRA and YSYEKL. The CDR3 coding sequence is TGCGCCAGCAGATTCGGACAGGAGAACACTGAAGCTTTCTTT. Amino acids: CASRFGQENTEAFF.

The genes are TRBV7-9 and TRBJ1-1; 12 bases fit TRBD1. Trimming at V came to 1 base and at J to 5 bases, leaving 5 bases not matched to a gene. This CDR3 spans 16 amino acids. The germline V gene has CDR1 SEHNR and CDR2 FQNEAQ (reference sequence). The CDR3: CASSLGDRGPNTEAFF. The DNA for the CDR3 is TGTGCCAGCAGCTTAGGGGACAGGGGGCCGAATACTGAAGCTTTCTTT.

This sequence joins TRBV7-2 and TRBJ2-7, with D possibly matching TRBD1 (6 bases). Germline assignment: CDR1 SGHTA and CDR2 FQGNSA. This CDR3 region has 14 residues. The V gene lost 2 bases and the J gene lost 7 bases, with 15 bases spanning the gap. The CDR3 reads CASSLTRGAEEQYF. The CDR3 nucleotides are TGTGCCAGCAGCTTAACCAGGGGCGCGGAAGAGCAGTACTTC.

The rearrangement joins TRBV28 to TRBJ2-6; D gene ambiguous. The V end was cut by 6 bases, the J end by 1 base, with 10 bases between. Germline CDR1 reads MDHEN; CDR2 reads SYDVKM. The CDR3 runs 15 residues. The CDR3 nucleotides read TGTGCCAGCAGGGCCTTAGATTCTGGGGCCAACGTCCTGACTTTC. Encoded protein: CASRALDSGANVLTF.

The V call is TRBV19, the J call TRBJ2-3; D possibly uses TRBD1 or TRBD2 (7 bases each). The CDR3 length is 16 residues. The germline V gene has CDR1 LNHDA and CDR2 SQIVND (reference sequence). Trimming removed 8 bases from V and 2 bases from J, with 20 bases in between. The CDR3 loop reads CASAVGRGLFTDTQYF. Written as DNA, the CDR3 is TGTGCCAGTGCCGTAGGGAGGGGGCTTTTCACAGATACGCAGTATTTT. Supplemented by reference TRBV19 and TRBJ2-3, the full variable domain reads DGGITQSPKYLFRKEGQNVTLSCEQNLNHDAMYWYRQDPGQGLRLIYYSQIVNDFQKGDIAEGYSVSREKKESFPLTVTSAQKNPTAFYLCASAVGRGLFTDTQYFGPGTRLTVL.

This clonotype was recorded many times. J is TRBJ1-1 and V is TRBV19, with D uncertain. V was cut by 5 bases and J by 5 bases, with 12 bases left in between. In germline, CDR1 is LNHDA, CDR2 SQIVND (reference sequence). This CDR3 comprises 13 residues. CDR3 sequence reads: CASSADAATEAFF. CDR3 DNA: TGTGCCAGTAGTGCTGACGCAGCGACTGAAGCTTTCTTT. The full variable domain, its missing parts supplied by reference TRBV19 and TRBJ1-1, is DGGITQSPKYLFRKEGQNVTLSCEQNLNHDAMYWYRQDPGQGLRLIYYSQIVNDFQKGDIAEGYSVSREKKESFPLTVTSAQKNPTAFYLCASSADAATEAFFGQGTRLTVV.

This chain joins TRBV19 and TRBJ1-5; D is undetermined. The CDR3 spans 15 residues. The V gene lost 7 bases and the J gene lost 1 base, with 14 bases spanning the gap. From germline, CDR1 is LNHDA and CDR2 SQIVND (reference sequence). Written as DNA, the CDR3 is TGTGCCAGTACTCCGGTAGGGCAGAGCAATCAGCCCCAGCATTTT. Translating it yields CASTPVGQSNQPQHF. Based on the CDR3 plus reference TRBV19 and TRBJ1-5, the full variable domain is DGGITQSPKYLFRKEGQNVTLSCEQNLNHDAMYWYRQDPGQGLRLIYYSQIVNDFQKGDIAEGYSVSREKKESFPLTVTSAQKNPTAFYLCASTPVGQSNQPQHFGDGTRLSIL.

This clonotype was counted between two and nine times. The chain joins TRBV5-1 to TRBJ2-1; D is perhaps TRBD2 (6 bases). V was shortened by 2 bases and J by 7 bases, with 7 bases between the two germline ends. The CDR3 consists of 12 residues. In germline, CDR1 is SGHRS, CDR2 YFSETQ. CDR3 bases: TGCGCCAGCAGCTTTGCGGGGAATGAGCAGTTCTTC. It translates to CASSFAGNEQFF. Combining the CDR3 with reference TRBV5-1 and TRBJ2-1 gives the whole variable domain KAGVTQTPRYLIKTRGQQVTLSCSPISGHRSVSWYQQTPGQGLQFLFEYFSETQRNKGNFPGRFSGRQFSNSRSEMNVSTLELGDSALYLCASSFAGNEQFFGPGTRLTVL.